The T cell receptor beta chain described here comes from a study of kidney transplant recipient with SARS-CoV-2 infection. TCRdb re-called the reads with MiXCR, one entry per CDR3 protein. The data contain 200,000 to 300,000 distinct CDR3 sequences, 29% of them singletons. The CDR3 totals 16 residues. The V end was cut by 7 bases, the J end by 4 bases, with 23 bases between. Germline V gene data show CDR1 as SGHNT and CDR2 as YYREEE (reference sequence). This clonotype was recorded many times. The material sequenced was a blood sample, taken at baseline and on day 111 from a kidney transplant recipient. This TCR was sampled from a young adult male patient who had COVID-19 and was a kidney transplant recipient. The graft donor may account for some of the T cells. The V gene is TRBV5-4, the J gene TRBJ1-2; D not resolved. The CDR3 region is CASLRRVPGKTYGYTF. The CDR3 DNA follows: TGTGCCAGCCTGCGACGCGTACCAGGAAAGACCTATGGCTACACCTTC. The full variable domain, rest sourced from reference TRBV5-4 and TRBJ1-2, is ETGVTQSPTHLIKTRGQQVTLRCSSQSGHNTVSWYQQALGQGPQFIFQYYREEENGRGNFPPRFSGLQFPNYSSELNVNALELDDSALYLCASLRRVPGKTYGYTFGSGTRLTVV.